This T cell receptor beta chain was recovered during a study of T cells in Graves' hyperthyroidism and ophthalmopathy. Study-wide context: Staff took peripheral blood when the initial diagnosis was made, before any treatment began. Study-level results: The model made its ophthalmopathy prediction, and onset followed a median approximately 6.5 months later.

Ophthalmopathy cases scored 3 or more on the Clinical Activity Score and 4 or more on NOSPECS grade, with duration below 3 months. There were TCR beta CDR3 regions amplified from RNA transcripts. The TCR CDR3 first-round RT-PCR relied on the HTBI primer set. MiXCR, run by TCRdb on the multiplex PCR reads, gives a single entry per CDR3 protein. The top ten hold approximately 19% of the sample, which has more than 350,000 distinct CDR3 sequences, roughly 15% seen once. This clonotype has more than one count but fewer than ten. Antigen specificity is unknown. The CDR3 covers 16 residues. V was clipped by 5 bases and J by 5 bases; unmatched bases: 14. Germline CDR1 SGHTA, CDR2 FQGTGA.

The sample taken for sequencing was blood. The J gene is TRBJ2-5, the V gene TRBV7-3, with 7 bases matching TRBD1. The receptor comes from a woman aged 60-75 years with Graves' ophthalmopathy. CDR3 in DNA: TGTGCCAGCAGCCTCTCCCGGGACAGTTTGTCCGAGACCCAGTACTTC. Its translation: CASSLSRDSLSETQYF.